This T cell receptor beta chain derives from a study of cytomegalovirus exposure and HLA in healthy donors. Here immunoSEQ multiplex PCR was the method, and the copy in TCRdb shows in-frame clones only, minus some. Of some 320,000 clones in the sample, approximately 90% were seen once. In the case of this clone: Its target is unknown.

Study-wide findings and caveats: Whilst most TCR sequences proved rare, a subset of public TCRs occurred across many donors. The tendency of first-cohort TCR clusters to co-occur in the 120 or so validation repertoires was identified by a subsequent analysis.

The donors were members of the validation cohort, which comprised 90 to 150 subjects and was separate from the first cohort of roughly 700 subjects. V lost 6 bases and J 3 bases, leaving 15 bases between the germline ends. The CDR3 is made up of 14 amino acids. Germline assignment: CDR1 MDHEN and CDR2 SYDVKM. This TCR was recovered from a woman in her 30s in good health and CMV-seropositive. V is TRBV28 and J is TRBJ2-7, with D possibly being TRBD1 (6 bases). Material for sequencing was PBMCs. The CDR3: CASSVTGKGYEQYF. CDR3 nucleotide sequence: TGTGCCAGCAGCGTCACAGGGAAAGGCTACGAGCAGTACTTC.